This TCR beta chain was profiled in a study of T cells in localized non-small cell lung cancer. Germline assignment: CDR1 LNHDA and CDR2 SQIVND (reference sequence). This CDR3 spans 14 amino acids. Regarding the study as a whole: The appearance of a median 57 of the top 100 tumor clones was seen in adjacent lung. Patients showing higher blood T cell density tended to see longer overall survival. Uninvolved adjacent lung showed the highest T cell clonality, exceeding tumor. Because only a single region of the tumor was sequenced, heterogeneity remains possible.

Worth noting for this clone: Its antigen is still unknown. A read error may account for a junction end that differs from germline.

Sequencing was performed with immunoSEQ multiplex PCR; in TCRdb, only in-frame clones are kept and a portion is missing. The data contain about 74,000 clones, around 84% of them singletons. The TCR originated in an older female donor with stage I lung adenocarcinoma. This chain connects TRBV19 to TRBJ1-1; no firm D call. The sample consisted of peripheral blood, taken before any cancer treatment. In DNA form, the CDR3 reads TGTGCCAGTAGTATAGGAAGGGAGAACGCTGAAGCTTTCTTT. Amino acid sequence: CASSIGRENAEAFF.